What follows are 18 T cell receptor beta chains derived from one specimen sequenced in a study of blood T cell repertoires in COVID-19. Clones were sequenced by immunoSEQ multiplex PCR, and TCRdb holds only the in-frame ones, with some missing. The sample includes about 180,000 clones, roughly 85% seen only once; the top ten take roughly 11%. Specimen: peripheral blood. The receptors originated from a human donor with active or convalescent COVID-19. The donor label of this sample is uncertain.

The chain combines TRBV4-2 with TRBJ2-3, with D uncertain. The CDR3 contains 16 residues. The V gene lost 0 bases and the J gene lost 0 bases, with 10 bases spanning the gap. Looked up from germline, CDR1 is LGHNA and CDR2 is YNFKEQ. The CDR3 protein is CASSQELAASTDTQYF. In DNA form, the CDR3 reads TGTGCCAGCAGCCAAGAACTGGCGGCTAGCACAGATACGCAGTATTTT.

This clone appeared a single time. V and J are TRBV7-2 and TRBJ2-5; a weak D match, TRBD1 (6 bases). The CDR3 is 14 amino acids. Trimming pared 7 bases from V and 1 base from J, leaving 13 bases between. The germline CDR1 and CDR2 sequences are SGHTA and FQGNSA. CDR3 DNA sequence: TGTGCCAGCAATCTACAGGGCTTCCAAGAGACCCAGTACTTC. This encodes CASNLQGFQETQYF.

This clone was seen once. V is TRBV9 and J is TRBJ2-3; 10 bases are a match to TRBD2. Germline V gives CDR1 SGDLS, CDR2 YYNGEE. The CDR3 contains 15 residues. V shed 7 bases, J shed 4 bases, and the junction held 9 bases outside the gene matches. The CDR3 here is CASQSGGAIADTQYF. The CDR3 DNA reads as TGTGCCAGCCAAAGCGGGGGGGCCATAGCAGATACGCAGTATTTT.

The chain combines TRBV12-5 with TRBJ1-3; 8 bases agree with TRBD1. The CDR3 consists of 17 residues. With V trimmed by 3 bases and J by 6 bases, 13 bases remained unmatched. CDR1 and CDR2 (germline): LGHNT, FRNRAP. The CDR3 nucleotides are TGTGCTAGTGGTTTTATAGGACAGGGATTGGGGGAAAACACCATATATTTT. Amino acids: CASGFIGQGLGENTIYF.

The rearrangement links TRBV4-3 to TRBJ2-3; 7 nucleotides match TRBD1. The CDR3 totals 15 residues. Germline CDR1 is LGHNA and CDR2 is YSLEER. The V gene end was trimmed by 3 bases and the J gene end by 6 bases; junction bases not matched to a gene: 9. The CDR3 loop reads CASSQQDRAGDTQYF. The CDR3 DNA sequence: TGCGCCAGCAGCCAGCAAGACAGGGCCGGCGATACGCAGTATTTT.

The genes are TRBV9 and TRBJ2-5; D is possibly TRBD2 (6 bases). The CDR3 has 14 amino acids. V was clipped by 3 bases and J by 5 bases, with 14 bases between them. The germline CDR1 and CDR2 sequences are SGDLS and YYNGEE. In DNA, the CDR3 is TGTGCCAGCAGCGCTAGCGCTGTCCAGGAGACCCAGTACTTC. Translating gives CASSASAVQETQYF. The whole variable domain, remainder taken from reference TRBV9 and TRBJ2-5, is DSGVTQTPKHLITATGQRVTLRCSPRSGDLSVYWYQQSLDQGLQFLIQYYNGEERAKGNILERFSAQQFPDLHSELNLSSLELGDSALYFCASSASAVQETQYFGPGTRLLVL.

The chain employs TRBV6-5 and TRBJ1-1; possible D gene TRBD1, 6 bases. CDR1 is MNHEY and CDR2 is SVGAGI in the germline V gene. V dropped 6 bases and J dropped 2 bases, with 16 bases sitting between them. The CDR3 loop spans 15 amino acids. In nucleotides, the CDR3 is TGTGCCAGCAGCCGACAGGAGCGCCTTAACACTGAAGCTTTCTTT. It specifies CASSRQERLNTEAFF.

The rearrangement joins TRBV6-6 to TRBJ2-7; a possible D gene is TRBD2 (5 bases). Germline CDR1 reads MNHNY; CDR2 reads SVGAGI (reference sequence). This CDR3 has 13 residues. V was clipped by 7 bases and J by 0 bases, with 10 bases between them. The CDR3 here is CASTPGNSYEQYF. DNA for the CDR3: TGTGCCAGCACCCCCGGGAACTCCTACGAGCAGTACTTC.

The chain couples TRBV7-3 to TRBJ2-3; no firm D call. The V gene's germline CDR1 is SGHTA and CDR2 FQGTGA. The CDR3 contains 15 residues. Trimming left V 5 bases short and J 1 base short, with 13 bases between. In nucleotides, the CDR3 is TGTGCCAGCAGCCCTCCTACTGGGCGCACAGATACGCAGTATTTT. It codes for CASSPPTGRTDTQYF.

The V gene is TRBV2, the J gene TRBJ2-7; TRBD1 agrees at 7 bases. V lost 10 bases, J lost 0 bases, and 9 bases stayed unmatched. The germline V gene has CDR1 SNHLY and CDR2 FYNNEI. This CDR3 spans 14 amino acids. The CDR3 region has the DNA TGTGCCACCCCACGACAGGGAGCCTCCTACGAGCAGTACTTC. Protein: CATPRQGASYEQYF. The entire variable domain, with the rest obtained from reference TRBV2 and TRBJ2-7, is as follows: EPEVTQTPSHQVTQMGQEVILRCVPISNHLYFYWYRQILGQKVEFLVSFYNNEISEKSEIFDDQFSVERPDGSNFTLKIRSTKLEDSAMYFCATPRQGASYEQYFGPGTRLTVT.

This rearrangement joins TRBV5-6 to TRBJ2-1; 11 bases match TRBD2. Germline V lookup: CDR1 SGHDT, CDR2 YYEEEE. V was pared by 2 bases and J by 14 bases, with 9 bases of the junction left unmatched. This CDR3 is 14 amino acids long. The CDR3 protein is CASSFLAGGTWEFF. CDR3 DNA: TGTGCCAGCAGCTTTCTAGCGGGAGGAACGTGGGAGTTCTTC.

The genes are TRBV19 and TRBJ1-1; D is ambiguous. V lost 2 bases to trimming and J lost 9 bases, with 22 bases between them. Germline V gene lookup returns CDR1 LNHDA and CDR2 SQIVND (reference sequence). CDR3 size: 16 residues. The CDR3 DNA reads TGTGCCAGTAGTATAAAGTACGCCAGTACCACCCTTAAAGCTTTCTTT. It codes for CASSIKYASTTLKAFF.

The J gene is TRBJ2-7, the V gene TRBV13, with D maybe TRBD1 (5 bases). Trimming left V 2 bases short and J 6 bases short, with 17 bases between. The CDR3 is 15 amino acids. Germline V gene lookup returns CDR1 PRHDT and CDR2 FYEKMQ (reference sequence). CDR3 sequence reads: CASSLLYNRISEQYF. The CDR3 coding sequence is TGTGCCAGCAGCTTATTATATAACAGGATAAGCGAGCAGTACTTC.

A single count supports this clone. V and J are TRBV29-1 and TRBJ2-7; 9 bases map to TRBD1. Germline V gene lookup returns CDR1 SQVTM and CDR2 ANQGSEA. The CDR3 loop spans 14 amino acids. Trimming at V came to 7 bases and at J to 3 bases, leaving 10 bases not matched to a gene. CDR3 in DNA: TGCAGCGCCCATACCGGGACAGGGAACTACGAGCAGTACTTC. It specifies CSAHTGTGNYEQYF.

V and J are TRBV4-3 and TRBJ2-1; 7 nucleotides align to TRBD2. The CDR3 covers 15 residues. CDR1 and CDR2 (germline): LGHNA, YSLEER. The V gene end was trimmed by 4 bases and the J gene end by 4 bases; junction bases not matched to a gene: 7. The CDR3 region is CASSPDPGGYNEQFF. For the CDR3, the DNA is TGCGCCAGCAGCCCAGACCCCGGGGGGTACAATGAGCAGTTCTTC.

V usage is TRBV7-9 and J usage is TRBJ2-1; 9 bases line up with TRBD1. Germline CDR1 and CDR2: SEHNR and FQNEAQ (reference sequence). This CDR3 is built from 14 residues. Losses at the gene ends were 5 bases for V and 4 bases for J; bases not matched to a gene: 3. CDR3 sequence (DNA): TGTGCCAGCAGCCGGGGACAGGGATACAATGAGCAGTTCTTC. Amino acids: CASSRGQGYNEQFF. Variable domain in full (rest from reference TRBV7-9 and TRBJ2-1): DTGVSQNPRHKITKRGQNVTFRCDPISEHNRLYWYRQTLGQGPEFLTYFQNEAQLEKSRLLSDRFSAERPKGSFSTLEIQRTEQGDSAMYLCASSRGQGYNEQFFGPGTRLTVL.

This chain links TRBV6-1 with TRBJ2-7; 8 nucleotides line up with TRBD2. The germline gives CDR1 MNHNS, CDR2 SASEGT. V lost 2 bases and J lost 1; bases outside the gene matches: 7. The CDR3 consists of 16 residues. CDR3 nucleotide sequence: TGTGCCAGCAGTGAACCTCTCGGGGGGGATTCCTACGAGCAGTACTTC. This codes for CASSEPLGGDSYEQYF.

V is TRBV9 and J is TRBJ1-2; D is perhaps TRBD1 (5 bases). Germline CDR1 SGDLS, CDR2 YYNGEE. The CDR3 consists of 14 residues. Trimming stripped 4 bases from V and 5 bases from J, with 15 bases between. CDR3 sequence reads: CASSPLGGRYGYTF. Written as DNA, the CDR3 is TGTGCCAGCAGCCCATTGGGGGGACGGTATGGCTACACCTTC.